The 29 T cell receptor beta chains below were found in one sample sequenced in a study of vaccination and CD4 T cells after COVID-19. Treatment reported: roughly 10-day PBMC culture with coronavirus spike peptide pools or control peptides (ViraFEST assay). Which antigens these TCRs recognize remains unknown. The Oncomine TCR Beta short-read assay sequenced DNA from cultured CD4+ T cells. TCRdb reprocessed the PCR reads with MiXCR, giving one entry per CDR3 protein. The table includes about 10,000 distinct CDR3 sequences, approximately 75% detected once. Input material: CD4+ T cells from blood, cultured in vitro. These receptors came from a human donor who had recovered from COVID-19.

The V call is TRBV7-9, the J call TRBJ1-1, with D possibly matching TRBD1 (5 bases). V was trimmed by 4 bases and J by 0 bases, leaving 18 bases between them. Germline values: CDR1 SEHNR, CDR2 FQNEAQ (reference sequence). This CDR3 is 17 amino acids long. The chain's CDR3 is CASSSDSWGTMNTEAFF. In DNA, the CDR3 is TGTGCCAGCAGCTCCGACAGCTGGGGGACCATGAACACTGAAGCTTTCTTT.

Only one count was recorded for this clonotype. The V call is TRBV20-1, the J call TRBJ1-1; D is unclear. V lost 3 bases to trimming and J lost 4 bases, with 15 bases between them. The CDR3 runs to 14 residues. Germline values: CDR1 DFQATT, CDR2 SNEGSKA (reference sequence). The CDR3 nucleotides are TGCAGTGCTAGTCTAAGGACGTCAGTCACTGAAGCTTTCTTT. Residues: CSASLRTSVTEAFF.

The rearrangement links TRBV6-2 or TRBV6-3 to TRBJ2-7, with D unresolved. The CDR3 spans 15 residues. Germline CDR1 is MNHEY and CDR2 is SVGEGT. V was clipped by 0 bases and J by 6 bases, with 15 bases between them. DNA for the CDR3: TGTGCCAGCAGTTACTCTTCGCAAGCTGTCTTCGAGCAGTACTTC. Translated, it gives CASSYSSQAVFEQYF.

The chain uses TRBV7-9 and TRBJ1-1; D is ambiguous. The CDR3 covers 11 residues. CDR1 and CDR2 from the germline V gene are SEHNR and FQNEAQ (reference sequence). The V end was cut by 9 bases, the J end by 3 bases, with 8 bases between. As DNA, the CDR3 is TGTGCCAGTCAGCTCTACACTGAAGCTTTCTTT. Its translation: CASQLYTEAFF.

A remark on this clonotype: A read error may explain this, as a much larger clone is one base away. The gene calls are TRBV28 and TRBJ1-5; 9 bases fit TRBD1. Trimming cost V 6 bases and J 4 bases; bases outside gene matches: 10. Germline CDR1 and CDR2: MDHEN and SYDVKM. The CDR3 spans 16 residues. CDR3 residues: CASSTHDRGLNQPQHF. The CDR3 DNA is TGTGCCAGCAGCACGCATGACAGGGGGTTGAATCAGCCCCAGCATTTT.

This clonotype was seen once. The chain joins TRBV7-2 to TRBJ2-5; 7 bases match TRBD1. CDR3 length equals 16 residues. CDR1 SGHTA and CDR2 FQGNSA come from the germline V gene. V trimming: 2 bases; J trimming: 3 bases; junction bases outside the gene matches: 9. CDR3 region: CASSLFDRDRKETQYF. DNA for the CDR3: TGTGCCAGCAGCTTATTCGATCGGGACAGAAAAGAGACCCAGTACTTC.

The genes are TRBV7-2 and TRBJ2-2; perhaps TRBD2 as D (5 bases). CDR1 and CDR2 from the germline V gene are SGHTA and FQGNSA. There are 16 residues in the CDR3. V was cut by 5 bases and J by 6 bases, with 19 bases left in between. The CDR3 here is CASSRISGYRAGELFF. CDR3 DNA sequence: TGTGCCAGCAGCCGGATTTCGGGGTATAGAGCCGGGGAGCTGTTTTTT. The whole variable domain, remainder taken from reference TRBV7-2 and TRBJ2-2, is GAGVSQSPSNKVTEKGKDVELRCDPISGHTALYWYRQSLGQGLEFLIYFQGNSAPDKSGLPSDRFSAERTGGSVSTLTIQRTQQEDSAVYLCASSRISGYRAGELFFGEGSRLTVL.

This chain links TRBV7-2 with TRBJ1-3; D is unresolved. The germline CDR1 and CDR2 sequences are SGHTA and FQGNSA. CDR3 length: 14 residues. The ends were cut back, 3 bases at V and 2 bases at J, with 8 bases in the middle. CDR3 residues: CASSFSGTGNTIYF. In DNA form, the CDR3 reads TGTGCCAGCAGCTTTTCGGGTACTGGAAACACCATATATTTT.

Concerning this clonotype: The junction shows a germline mismatch at one end, possibly a read error. DNA of the CDR3: TGCAGTGCTGCACGGCGGGAGGCGACCTACGAGCAGTACTTT. This encodes CSAARREATYEQYF. V and J are TRBV20-1 and TRBJ2-7; 8 nucleotides match TRBD2. The CDR3 is 14 amino acids. Germline assignment: CDR1 DFQATT and CDR2 SNEGSKA (reference sequence).

J is TRBJ2-3 and V is TRBV15, with D possibly matching TRBD1 (9 bases). CDR3 length: 15 amino acids. Trimming took 7 bases from V and 3 from J, leaving 17 bases between them. The V gene's germline CDR1 is LNHNV and CDR2 YYDKDF (reference sequence). CDR3 sequence: CATIAGTGSTDTQYF. In DNA, the CDR3 is TGTGCCACCATAGCGGGGACAGGGAGTACAGATACGCAGTATTTT. The variable domain in full, completed from reference TRBV15 and TRBJ2-3, reads DAMVIQNPRYQVTQFGKPVTLSCSQTLNHNVMYWYQQKSSQAPKLLFHYYDKDFNNEADTPDNFQSRRPNTSFCFLDIRSPGLGDTAMYLCATIAGTGSTDTQYFGPGTRLTVL.

The V and J genes are TRBV9 and TRBJ2-2; D call uncertain. The CDR3 sequence is 13 residues long. The ends were cut back, 2 bases at V and 4 bases at J, with 6 bases in the middle. Germline V gene sequence: CDR1 SGDLS, CDR2 YYNGEE. The CDR3 reads CASSVDTTGELFF. The DNA for the CDR3 is TGTGCCAGCAGCGTTGACACCACCGGGGAGCTGTTTTTT.

The rearrangement joins TRBV28 to TRBJ1-2; 9 bases are shared with TRBD1. Germline CDR1 reads MDHEN; CDR2 reads SYDVKM. After removal of 6 bases from V and 7 bases from J, the junction contained 9 bases not matched to a gene. This CDR3 contains 14 residues. The DNA of the CDR3 is TGTGCCAGCAGGGTGACAGGGGGTTACCGTGGCTACACCTTC. It codes for CASRVTGGYRGYTF.

This chain's CDR3 is CATSRSSGGAQETQYF. CDR3 nucleotides: TGTGCCACCAGCAGAAGTTCGGGGGGGGCCCAAGAGACCCAGTACTTC. The V call is TRBV15, the J call TRBJ2-5; 8 bases agree with TRBD2. The CDR3 length is 16 residues. Germline loops: CDR1 LNHNV, CDR2 YYDKDF (reference sequence). After removal of 2 bases from V and 1 base from J, the junction contained 6 bases not matched to a gene.

The table lists this clonotype with a count of one. The CDR3 region is CSAPMNTEAFF. The DNA for the CDR3 is TGCAGTGCTCCAATGAACACTGAAGCTTTCTTT. The rearrangement links TRBV20-1 to TRBJ1-1; D not certain. CDR3 length: 11 amino acids. The germline gives CDR1 DFQATT, CDR2 SNEGSKA (reference sequence). The germline V and J ends were trimmed by 5 bases and 0 bases, with 4 bases remaining between them.

The chain employs TRBV20-1 and TRBJ2-5, with 7 bases that match TRBD2. J was trimmed by 5 bases and V by 0 bases; bases with no gene match: 9. The CDR3 spans 15 residues. Per germline, CDR1 DFQATT and CDR2 SNEGSKA (reference sequence). The CDR3 region has the DNA TGCAGTGCTAGAGACCCGGGGGAGGGCGGGGAGACCCAGTACTTC. Amino acid sequence: CSARDPGEGGETQYF.

The V call is TRBV24-1, the J call TRBJ2-2; D is unclear. Germline CDR1 and CDR2: KGHDR and SFDVKD. V was pared by 5 bases and J by 7 bases, with 10 bases between. The CDR3 extends over 13 amino acids. The CDR3 DNA sequence: TGTGCCACCAGTGGGTTAGGAGTCGGGGAGCTGTTTTTT. It translates to CATSGLGVGELFF.

This clonotype is medium-sized by share. The rearrangement links TRBV20-1 to TRBJ2-2; no clear D gene. The CDR3 runs 13 residues. Germline CDR1 and CDR2: DFQATT and SNEGSKA (reference sequence). Trimming shortened V by 3 bases and J by 5 bases, and 10 bases separated the two germline ends. The CDR3 loop reads CSARYPVTGELFF. The CDR3, as DNA: TGCAGTGCTAGGTACCCTGTAACCGGGGAGCTGTTTTTT.

The rearrangement uses TRBV5-4 and TRBJ2-2; D is unresolved. Per germline, CDR1 SGHNT and CDR2 YYREEE (reference sequence). This CDR3 has 15 amino acids. V was cut by 3 bases and J by 2 bases, with 11 bases left in between. CDR3 residues: CASSSALVNTGELFF. In nucleotides, the CDR3 is TGTGCCAGCAGCTCGGCCTTAGTCAACACCGGGGAGCTGTTTTTT. Supplemented by reference TRBV5-4 and TRBJ2-2, the full variable domain reads ETGVTQSPTHLIKTRGQQVTLRCSSQSGHNTVSWYQQALGQGPQFIFQYYREEENGRGNFPPRFSGLQFPNYSSELNVNALELDDSALYLCASSSALVNTGELFFGEGSRLTVL.

This clonotype has just one count. V usage is TRBV4-3 and J usage is TRBJ2-5; D unclear. With 0 bases removed from V and 7 bases from J, the gap between germline ends came to 15 bases. The CDR3 has 15 residues. Germline CDR1 and CDR2: LGHNA and YSLEER. This chain's CDR3 is CASSQDASQTGTQYF. The CDR3 DNA sequence: TGCGCCAGCAGCCAAGATGCCAGCCAAACGGGGACCCAGTACTTC.

CDR3 in amino acids: CASSYQRGAAAGAVWGRFYEQYF. CDR3 sequence (DNA): TGTGCCAGCAGTTACCAAAGGGGCGCTGCTGCGGGCGCGGTGTGGGGCCGATTCTACGAGCAGTACTTC. This rearrangement joins TRBV6-2 or TRBV6-3 to TRBJ2-7; D is tentatively TRBD1 or TRBD2 (5 bases each). Looked up from germline, CDR1 is MNHEY and CDR2 is SVGEGT. The CDR3 loop spans 23 amino acids. Between the trimmed V and J ends, which lost 2 bases and 3 bases, there was a span of 38 bases.

V is TRBV30 and J is TRBJ1-2, with 7 nucleotides matching TRBD1. The V and J ends lost 2 bases and 0 bases, in that order; junction bases with no gene match: 0. From germline, CDR1 is GTSNPN and CDR2 SVGIG (reference sequence). This CDR3 spans 13 amino acids. The CDR3 DNA is TGTGCCTGGAGTACAGGGGCTAACTATGGCTACACCTTC. This translates into CAWSTGANYGYTF.

V usage is TRBV28 and J usage is TRBJ1-2; D is unresolved. The length of the CDR3 is 12 residues. Germline assignment: CDR1 MDHEN and CDR2 SYDVKM. Trimming pared 5 bases from V and 8 bases from J, leaving 12 bases between. The CDR3 here is CASSAPPGGYTF. The CDR3 bases are TGTGCCAGCAGTGCTCCACCGGGAGGCTACACCTTC.

J is TRBJ1-3 and V is TRBV20-1; maybe TRBD1 (5 bases). V was pared by 1 base and J by 3 bases, with 10 bases between. The CDR3 contains 14 residues. Germline V lookup: CDR1 DFQATT, CDR2 SNEGSKA (reference sequence). The CDR3: CSARGGTDGNTIYF. The CDR3 DNA reads as TGCAGTGCTAGAGGCGGGACCGATGGAAACACCATATATTTT.

V is TRBV24-1 and J is TRBJ2-7; the D gene is possibly TRBD2 (5 bases). CDR3 length equals 11 residues. Trimming left V 5 bases short and J 4 bases short, with 5 bases between. Germline values: CDR1 KGHDR, CDR2 SFDVKD. CDR3 loop: CATSGGYEQYF. CDR3 in DNA: TGTGCCACCAGTGGAGGGTACGAGCAGTACTTC.

This clonotype has just one count. The chain combines TRBV5-4 with TRBJ2-1; D may be TRBD1 (7 bases). The CDR3 is 16 residues long. V dropped 4 bases and J dropped 2 bases, with 16 bases sitting between them. Germline lookup yields CDR1 SGHNT and CDR2 YYREEE (reference sequence). The CDR3 nucleotides read TGTGCCAGCAGCGTAGCAGGGGGAGGCACCTACAATGAGCAGTTCTTC. This codes for CASSVAGGGTYNEQFF.

CDR3: CASSEGLPGQGYGYTF. CDR3 nucleotides: TGTGCCAGTAGCGAAGGCCTCCCGGGACAGGGGTATGGCTACACCTTC. This chain uses TRBV19 with TRBJ1-2; 10 bases map to TRBD1. The CDR3 has 16 amino acids. Germline trimming cut 6 bases from V and 5 bases from J; bases unmatched to any gene: 12. Germline assignment: CDR1 LNHDA and CDR2 SQIVND (reference sequence).

The J gene is TRBJ2-1, the V gene TRBV24-1; the D gene is possibly TRBD1 (6 bases). The CDR3 is made up of 13 amino acids. V gave up 10 bases and J gave up 9 bases, with 18 bases separating them. From germline, CDR1 is KGHDR and CDR2 SFDVKD. The CDR3 region is CATGNRVYGEQFF. In nucleotides, the CDR3 is TGTGCCACGGGAAACAGGGTTTATGGTGAGCAGTTCTTC.

The chain recombines TRBV7-2 with TRBJ2-5; 7 nucleotides agree with TRBD2. This CDR3 has 14 amino acids. The ends lost 8 bases at V and 5 bases at J; junction bases unmatched: 11. Germline CDR1 and CDR2: SGHTA and FQGNSA. CDR3 nucleotides: TGTGCCAGCCGTCAATCGGTGGGGGGGGAGACCCAGTACTTC. As protein: CASRQSVGGETQYF.

This clonotype was observed a single time. This chain joins TRBV28 and TRBJ2-7, with a possible D match to TRBD1 (6 bases). Per the germline V gene, CDR1 is MDHEN and CDR2 is SYDVKM. V was trimmed by 4 bases and J by 0 bases, leaving 19 bases between them. The CDR3 length is 17 residues. The CDR3 loop is CASSWVLETGSSYEQYF. The CDR3 DNA sequence: TGTGCCAGCAGTTGGGTTTTGGAGACAGGCAGCTCCTACGAGCAGTACTTC.